This entry concerns a single T cell receptor beta chain. The target antigen is unknown. The data stem from a study of CD8 T cells in Susac syndrome. RNA, at about 0.45 to 1 ug, was reverse transcribed with random hexamers. One entry per CDR3 protein, called by TCRdb with MiXCR from the immunoSEQ multiplex PCR reads. The sample lists about 180,000 distinct CDR3 sequences; 90% to 95% were seen once. There are 15 residues in the CDR3. From germline, CDR1 is MDHEN and CDR2 SYDVKM. Germline trimming cut 6 bases from V and 5 bases from J; bases unmatched to any gene: 9. Study-level findings and limits: Within Susac syndrome CD4+ T cell repertoires, clonal expansion was not evident.

The T cells that were sequenced for TCR beta were CD8+ and CD4+ cells from blood. Diagnostic criteria defined recently for definite or probable disease were met by the Susac syndrome patients. While CD8+ and CD4+ T cells were isolated negatively, TEMRA cells were enriched by FACS. The sequence was obtained from a human donor with Susac syndrome. The V call is TRBV28, the J call TRBJ1-4; 7 bases align to TRBD1. The sample consisted of CD4+ T cells from PBMCs. The CDR3 region is CASRHPDRKNEKLFF. CDR3 sequence (DNA): TGTGCCAGCAGACACCCGGACAGGAAGAATGAAAAACTGTTTTTT.